Below, one T cell receptor beta chain is given with its context. This sample is drawn from a study of T cell changes during pregnancy in multiple sclerosis. TCRdb keeps only in-frame clones here, not all; method: immunoSEQ multiplex PCR. Counted here are fewer than 50,000 clones, under 95% occurring once; the ten biggest clones make up 0.5% to 0.85%. This receptor was taken from a female donor in good health, enrolled as a control in a pregnancy study. Sample: CD4+ T cells from peripheral blood mononuclear cells, taken in the second trimester of pregnancy.

The CDR3 DNA reads TGTGCCAGCAGCTTACGCGGGGAGAACTATGGCTACACCTTC. Its translation: CASSLRGENYGYTF. This chain connects TRBV5-4 to TRBJ1-2; D not resolved. The CDR3 is made up of 14 amino acids. From germline, CDR1 is SGHNT and CDR2 YYREEE (reference sequence). V lost 2 bases and J 2 bases, leaving 10 bases between the germline ends. Variable domain in full (rest from reference TRBV5-4 and TRBJ1-2): ETGVTQSPTHLIKTRGQQVTLRCSSQSGHNTVSWYQQALGQGPQFIFQYYREEENGRGNFPPRFSGLQFPNYSSELNVNALELDDSALYLCASSLRGENYGYTFGSGTRLTVV.